This TCR beta chain was obtained from a study of blood T cells in healthy people across ages. Study conclusions and caveats: A strong correlation was found between TCR beta diversity and the percentage of naive T cells. In older individuals, TCR beta diversity per million T cells was lower, falling roughly linearly with age.

A second PCR, run for roughly 7 to 11 cycles, used a sample-barcoded 5' primer plus a J-beta primer mix. MiXCR, run by TCRdb on the 5' RACE reads, gives a single entry per CDR3 protein. The sample carries hundreds of thousands of distinct CDR3 sequences, around 43% recorded once. Only a few counts were recorded for this clonotype. Its target is unknown. Donation came from healthy Caucasian individuals in Russia who were aged roughly 6 to 95. Donors gave 9 to 10 milliliters of peripheral blood apiece. The sequencing sample was made of blood. This clonotype was obtained from a man older than 75 in good health.

CDR3 DNA sequence: TGTGCCAGCAGCTCAGGGGGACTAGCGGGAGGCGATGAGCAGTTCTTC. Protein product: CASSSGGLAGGDEQFF. J is TRBJ2-1 and V is TRBV9; 15 positions match TRBD2. V was clipped by 4 bases and J by 8 bases; unmatched bases: 7. This CDR3 has 16 residues. Germline loops: CDR1 SGDLS, CDR2 YYNGEE.